The rows below give T cell receptor beta chains drawn from one sample of a study of early T cells in non-severe SARS-CoV-2 infection. One entry per CDR3 protein, called by TCRdb with MiXCR from the 5' RACE reads. The sample carries about 84,000 distinct CDR3 sequences, about 12% recorded once. The sequenced material came from whole blood. The source of these receptors is an adult who was a healthcare worker with PCR-confirmed SARS-CoV-2 infection or an uninfected control (not recorded which). The CDR3 runs from the conserved cysteine through the conserved F or W. A D gene is named only where the DNA matches it firmly. Clone size appears in some rows only: once, few, many, or a class for an expanded clone.

len | d_gene | j_gene | abundance | v_gene | CDR3aa | CDR3nt
15 | TRBD2 | TRBJ2-1 | many | TRBV6-1 | CACSGRVGGYNEQFF | TGTGCCTGCTCGGGCCGAGTGGGGGGGTACAATGAGCAGTTCTTC
15 | TRBD2 | TRBJ2-7 | NA | TRBV25-1 | CASRTGTTPSYEQYF | TGTGCCAGCAGGACCGGGACTACTCCCTCCTACGAGCAGTACTTC
15 | NA | TRBJ2-2 | NA | TRBV7-7 | CASSLGASAAGELFF | TGTGCTAGCAGCTTAGGGGCTAGCGCGGCCGGGGAGCTGTTTTTT
16 | NA | TRBJ2-1 | few | TRBV21-1 | CASSSLPSGDNNEQFF | TGTGCCAGCAGCTCGCTCCCAAGCGGGGACAACAATGAGCAGTTCTTC
20 | NA | TRBJ2-1 | many | TRBV14 | CASSQDKPVRFFGSYNEQFF | TGTGCCAGCAGCCAAGATAAGCCGGTCCGGTTCTTCGGATCCTACAATGAGCAGTTCTTC
11 | NA | TRBJ2-7 | few | TRBV10-3 | CAISEQYEQYF | TGTGCCATCAGTGAGCAGTACGAGCAGTACTTC
15 | TRBD2 | TRBJ2-1 | NA | TRBV7-9 | CASTYPPGGHNEQFF | TGTGCCAGCACCTACCCTCCGGGAGGGCACAATGAGCAGTTCTTC
13 | TRBD2 | TRBJ2-4 | few | TRBV2 | CASILAGENIQYF | TGTGCCAGCATTCTAGCGGGAGAGAACATTCAGTACTTC
14 | NA | TRBJ2-2 | many | TRBV5-4 | CASSLRSQTGELFF | TGTGCCAGCAGCCTCCGAAGCCAGACCGGGGAGCTGTTTTTT
14 | NA | TRBJ2-7 | few | TRBV5-1 | CASSSVPGDYEQYF | TGCGCCAGCAGCTCGGTCCCCGGGGACTACGAGCAGTACTTC
12 | NA | TRBJ2-7 | few | TRBV30 | CAWSGSAYEQYF | TGTGCCTGGAGTGGGTCAGCCTACGAGCAGTACTTC
10 | NA | TRBJ1-1 | few | TRBV30 | CAWGDERAFF | TGTGCCTGGGGGGACGAGAGGGCTTTCTTT
16 | NA | TRBJ1-3 | NA | TRBV6-2/TRBV6-3 | CASSYAGGRRGNTIYF | TGTGCCAGCAGTTACGCGGGGGGGCGCCGCGGAAACACCATATATTTT
17 | TRBD2 | TRBJ2-2 | many | TRBV29-1 | CSVAGLAGVSRAGELFF | TGCAGCGTAGCGGGACTAGCGGGAGTATCCAGGGCCGGGGAGCTGTTTTTT
15 | NA | TRBJ2-1 | few | TRBV5-6 | CASSPTRGTYNEQFF | TGTGCCAGCAGCCCAACTAGGGGAACCTACAATGAGCAGTTCTTC
13 | NA | TRBJ2-7 | many | TRBV20-1 | CSATIGFGYEQYF | TGCAGTGCTACAATTGGGTTCGGATACGAGCAGTACTTC
15 | NA | TRBJ1-1 | many | TRBV10-3 | CAIGRGAGTNTEAFF | TGTGCCATCGGTCGTGGGGCAGGGACGAACACTGAAGCTTTCTTT
15 | NA | TRBJ2-5 | many | TRBV6-1 | CASSARRAGEETQYF | TGTGCCAGCAGTGCCCGGAGGGCTGGAGAAGAGACCCAGTACTTC
14 | TRBD2 | TRBJ2-3 | NA | TRBV28 | CASSSGLAGGPQYF | TGTGCCAGCAGTTCCGGACTAGCGGGAGGGCCCCAGTATTTT
14 | TRBD2 | TRBJ2-7 | NA | TRBV5-1 | CASSFSGSSHEQYF | TGCGCCAGCAGCTTTAGCGGGAGCAGCCACGAGCAGTACTTC
14 | NA | TRBJ1-4 | few | TRBV28 | CASSSGTTNEKLFF | TGTGCCAGCAGTTCCGGGACAACTAATGAAAAACTGTTTTTT
16 | TRBD1 | TRBJ1-3 | many | TRBV12-3/TRBV12-4 | CASSSYRQGQRNTIYF | TGTGCCAGCAGTTCCTACCGACAGGGTCAACGAAACACCATATATTTT
13 | NA | TRBJ1-4 | NA | TRBV5-5 | CASSLGGTEKLFF | TGTGCCAGCAGCCTGGGTGGCACCGAAAAACTGTTTTTT
13 | TRBD1 | TRBJ2-7 | many | TRBV10-3 | CAIRGQGTYEQYF | TGTGCCATCAGGGGACAGGGTACATACGAGCAGTACTTC
14 | NA | TRBJ2-7 | NA | TRBV27 | CASSPGGSPYEQYF | TGTGCCAGCAGCCCGGGTGGAAGCCCCTACGAGCAGTACTTC
15 | NA | TRBJ1-5 | NA | TRBV27 | CASSLFSGDNQPQHF | TGTGCCAGCAGTTTATTTTCAGGGGACAATCAGCCCCAGCATTTT
11 | NA | TRBJ2-3 | many | TRBV10-3 | CAIQVTDTQYF | TGTGCCATTCAAGTCACAGATACGCAGTATTTT
16 | TRBD1 | TRBJ2-3 | few | TRBV9 | CASSPSGGQGLDTQYF | TGTGCCAGCAGCCCCTCCGGGGGACAGGGACTAGATACGCAGTATTTT
16 | TRBD1 | TRBJ2-3 | NA | TRBV20-1 | CSAPTAGTGRPDTQYF | TGCAGTGCTCCCACTGCCGGGACAGGGAGGCCAGATACGCAGTATTTT
16 | TRBD2 | TRBJ2-1 | many | TRBV3-1 | CASSQEAGLAVHEQFF | TGTGCCAGCAGCCAAGAAGCTGGGCTAGCGGTACATGAGCAGTTCTTC
14 | TRBD1 | TRBJ2-3 | few | TRBV29-1 | CSVGQGALIDTQYF | TGCAGCGTTGGACAGGGGGCTTTGATAGATACGCAGTATTTT
14 | NA | TRBJ2-6 | few | TRBV19 | CASSIASGANVLTF | TGTGCCAGTAGTATCGCCTCTGGGGCCAACGTCCTGACTTTC
17 | NA | TRBJ1-6 | NA | TRBV7-9 | CASSFSGRSGNGSPLHF | TGTGCCAGCAGCTTTAGTGGTCGATCAGGGAACGGGTCACCCCTCCACTTT
14 | NA | TRBJ1-2 | NA | TRBV7-9 | CASSLGIRRGDHTF | TGTGCCAGCAGCTTGGGGATCAGGAGAGGAGATCACACCTTC
14 | NA | TRBJ1-5 | many | TRBV12-3/TRBV12-4 | CASSWGTTSQPQHF | TGTGCCAGCAGCTGGGGGACCACATCTCAGCCCCAGCATTTT
15 | NA | TRBJ1-4 | few | TRBV3-1 | CASSQDPRHNEKLFF | TGTGCCAGCAGCCAAGATCCCAGGCATAATGAAAAACTGTTTTTT
17 | TRBD1 | TRBJ1-3 | few | TRBV18 | CASSPGTGASGGNTIYF | TGTGCCAGCTCACCCGGGACAGGGGCATCTGGTGGAAACACCATATATTTT
15 | NA | TRBJ2-7 | NA | TRBV6-1 | CASRRARDESYEQYF | TGTGCCAGCAGACGGGCCAGGGATGAATCCTACGAGCAGTACTTC
16 | TRBD2 | TRBJ2-5 | NA | TRBV28 | CASSLGLAGAKETQYF | TGTGCCAGCAGTTTAGGGCTAGCGGGGGCCAAAGAGACCCAGTACTTC
18 | NA | TRBJ2-6 | many | TRBV28 | CASRLRRTAASGANVLTF | TGTGCCAGCAGACTCAGAAGGACAGCTGCCTCTGGGGCCAACGTCCTGACTTTC
13 | NA | TRBJ1-1 | NA | TRBV6-5 | CASSPKVNTEAFF | TGTGCCAGCAGTCCCAAGGTGAACACTGAAGCTTTCTTT
14 | TRBD1 | TRBJ2-4 | NA | TRBV7-9 | CASSPGQGGGIQYF | TGTGCCAGCAGTCCGGGACAGGGAGGCGGCATTCAGTACTTC
16 | TRBD1 | TRBJ1-6 | few | TRBV6-5 | CASSYPTGQGYSPLHF | TGTGCCAGCAGTTACCCGACGGGACAGGGTTATTCACCCCTCCACTTT
14 | NA | TRBJ2-5 | NA | TRBV10-3 | CAIKPDPSQETQYF | TGTGCCATCAAACCGGACCCATCACAAGAGACCCAGTACTTC
14 | NA | TRBJ2-2 | few | TRBV7-2 | CASSTGPNTGELFF | TGTGCCAGCAGCACAGGGCCGAACACCGGGGAGCTGTTTTTT
15 | TRBD2 | TRBJ2-7 | few | TRBV11-2 | CASNHLAGVSYEQYF | TGTGCCAGCAACCATCTAGCGGGGGTATCCTACGAGCAGTACTTC